This entry features one TCR beta chain sequence. The antigen remains unidentified. The sample is drawn from a study of PD-1 blockade in classical Hodgkin lymphoma. Time point described: cycle 4 day 1 (C4D1), after about 6 weeks of nivolumab. Relapse was seen in all patients after autologous stem cell transplantation, and brentuximab vedotin exposure was variable. The V gene's germline CDR1 is SGHRS and CDR2 YFSETQ. The CDR3 contains 14 residues. Trimming stripped 5 bases from V and 0 bases from J, with 12 bases between. Study-level findings and limits: CD4+ TCR diversity rose significantly by C4D1, and CD8+ TCR diversity did not.

Here immunoSEQ multiplex PCR was the method, and the copy in TCRdb shows in-frame clones only, minus some. In the table there are 50,000 to 65,000 clones, 70% to 90% of which are singletons. This receptor was obtained from a human donor with classical Hodgkin lymphoma. Sample: peripheral blood mononuclear cells (PBMCs), taken before the fourth cycle of nivolumab. This chain links TRBV5-1 with TRBJ2-7, with D possibly being TRBD1 (6 bases). CDR3 coding DNA: TGCGCCAGCAGGTTCGTGGACAGCTCCTACGAGCAGTACTTC. It is translated as CASRFVDSSYEQYF.